These 8 T cell receptor beta chains were sequenced from one sample in a study of blood T cell repertoires in COVID-19. The assay was immunoSEQ multiplex PCR, and TCRdb's table has in-frame clones only and misses some. The sample has 250,000 to 350,000 clones, roughly 83% seen once. The source material was peripheral blood. These receptors all come from a human donor with COVID-19, enrolled during active disease. The donor label of this sample is uncertain.

This clone was seen repeatedly, ten times or more. The DNA is left out, because the CDR3 cannot be placed on it with certainty; the CDR3 is given as TCRdb lists it. This chain links TRBV19 with TRBJ2-1; the DNA was not compared with TRBD2, the D call given in the table. The CDR3 totals 15 residues, both ends included. CDR1 and CDR2 from the germline V gene are LNHDA and SQIVND (reference sequence). CDR3 loop: CASTSGGLGYNEQFF.

The gene calls are TRBV7-8 and TRBJ2-1; TRBD2 aligns across 7 bases. V shed 6 bases, J shed 4 bases, and the junction held 12 bases outside the gene matches. Germline lookup yields CDR1 SGHVS and CDR2 FQNEAQ. The CDR3 has 16 amino acids. CDR3 sequence: CASRPLGRGYYNEQFF. The CDR3 nucleotides read TGTGCCAGCAGGCCCCTGGGGCGGGGGTATTACAATGAGCAGTTCTTC. The full variable domain, its missing parts supplied by reference TRBV7-8 and TRBJ2-1, is GAGVSQSPRYKVAKRGQDVALRCDPISGHVSLFWYQQALGQGPEFLTYFQNEAQLDKSGLPSDRFFAERPEGSVSTLKIQRTQQEDSAVYLCASRPLGRGYYNEQFFGPGTRLTVL.

The genes are TRBV7-6 and TRBJ2-3; 7 bases match TRBD1. The CDR3 totals 16 residues. The germline CDR1 and CDR2 sequences are SGHVS and FNYEAQ. The J segment lost 6 bases and the V segment lost 4 bases, leaving 13 bases of the junction unmatched. The CDR3 sequence: CASSSPPGQRMDTQYF. CDR3 nucleotide sequence: TGTGCCAGCAGCTCTCCTCCGGGACAGAGGATGGATACGCAGTATTTT.

This chain joins TRBV5-1 and TRBJ1-2; the D is unclear. Germline V lookup: CDR1 SGHRS, CDR2 YFSETQ. V lost 0 bases to trimming and J lost 5 bases, with 23 bases between them. This CDR3 region has 18 residues. This CDR3 is CASSLAWGGQSVPYGYTF. The CDR3, as DNA: TGCGCCAGCAGCTTGGCCTGGGGAGGGCAGAGCGTGCCGTATGGCTACACCTTC.

The genes are TRBV9 and TRBJ2-5; D possibly corresponds to TRBD2 (5 bases). Germline CDR1 reads SGDLS; CDR2 reads YYNGEE. Trimming cost V 0 bases and J 7 bases, with 7 bases left between them. The CDR3 length is 12 residues. The CDR3: CASSVGEGTQYF. In DNA form, the CDR3 reads TGTGCCAGCAGCGTAGGAGAGGGGACCCAGTACTTC.

The V and J genes are TRBV5-6 and TRBJ2-3; 10 bases align to TRBD2. Germline V gene data show CDR1 as SGHDT and CDR2 as YYEEEE. This CDR3 is 17 amino acids long. The J segment lost 5 bases and the V segment lost 0 bases, leaving 9 bases of the junction unmatched. The CDR3 DNA follows: TGTGCCAGCAGCTTGGATGCTAGCGGGAGTGGGGGAGATACGCAGTATTTT. Protein: CASSLDASGSGGDTQYF.

The genes are TRBV30 and TRBJ1-2, with D uncertain. V lost 2 bases to trimming and J lost 8 bases, with 15 bases between them. This CDR3 has 13 residues. Looked up from germline, CDR1 is GTSNPN and CDR2 is SVGIG (reference sequence). The CDR3 DNA sequence: TGTGCCTGGAGTTCCGCGGATGGCGGGGGCTACACCTTC. Its protein product is CAWSSADGGGYTF.

The chain carries TRBV6-2 or TRBV6-3 and TRBJ1-5; TRBD1 is a possible D gene (5 bases). Trimming took off 5 bases at V and 7 bases at J, with 15 bases between the two ends. Germline CDR1 MNHEY, CDR2 SVGEGT. CDR3 length: 14 residues. The CDR3 coding sequence is TGTGCCAGCAGTGTTGGGGGGATAGCGCAGCCCCAGCATTTT. It codes for CASSVGGIAQPQHF.